Each of the 16 T cell receptor beta chains below was sequenced from the same sample in a study of T cells in Graves' hyperthyroidism and ophthalmopathy. TCR beta CDR3 region amplification was performed from RNA transcripts. An initial round of RT-PCR targeting the TCR CDR3 relied on the HTBI primer set. TCRdb processed the multiplex PCR reads anew with MiXCR; each CDR3 protein has one entry. The sample lists roughly 520,000 distinct CDR3 sequences, approximately 25% occurring once. Source material: blood. The source is a woman aged 25 to 39 with Graves' ophthalmopathy.

This clonotype was counted ten times or more. The chain has TRBV6-2 or TRBV6-3 and TRBJ1-2; 7 bases line up with TRBD1. This CDR3 is 13 amino acids long. The V and J ends lost 7 bases and 6 bases, in that order; junction bases with no gene match: 8. CDR1 and CDR2 (germline): MNHEY, SVGEGT. CDR3 nucleotides: TGTGCCAGCATGGACAGGTCGGTTCATGGCTACACCTTC. Translated: CASMDRSVHGYTF.

This clonotype was picked up many times. The rearrangement links TRBV7-8 to TRBJ1-5, with no clear D. V lost 5 bases and J 6 bases, leaving 11 bases between the germline ends. The CDR3 is 13 residues long. Germline CDR1 is SGHVS and CDR2 is FQNEAQ. CDR3 protein: CASSTKLGQPQHF. CDR3 nucleotides: TGTGCCAGCAGCACAAAACTCGGTCAGCCCCAGCATTTT.

The chain has TRBV20-1 and TRBJ1-2; 11 bases agree with TRBD1. The CDR3 covers 15 residues. Trimming at V came to 1 base and at J to 9 bases, leaving 10 bases not matched to a gene. Looked up from germline, CDR1 is DFQATT and CDR2 is SNEGSKA (reference sequence). DNA for the CDR3: TGCAGTGCTAGAGTCTCTAACCGGGACAGGGGGAGCTACACCTTC. The encoded protein is CSARVSNRDRGSYTF.

This clonotype was seen ten or more times. The chain recombines TRBV15 with TRBJ1-5; tentative D call: TRBD1 (5 bases). This CDR3 spans 15 amino acids. CDR1 and CDR2 from the germline V gene are LNHNV and YYDKDF (reference sequence). V gave up 1 base and J gave up 3 bases, with 10 bases separating them. Written as DNA, the CDR3 is TGTGCCACCAGCAGAGTAGGGGCCTTCAATCAGCCCCAGCATTTT. Protein: CATSRVGAFNQPQHF.

This clonotype has ten or more counts. The chain has TRBV7-9 and TRBJ1-2; 9 positions agree with TRBD1. CDR1 SEHNR and CDR2 FQNEAQ come from the germline V gene (reference sequence). The CDR3 is 15 residues long. V shed 5 bases, J shed 9 bases, and the junction held 13 bases outside the gene matches. This chain's CDR3 is CASSPPTGTGYRYTF. The CDR3 bases are TGTGCCAGCAGCCCCCCGACCGGGACAGGGTATCGCTACACCTTC.

A note on this clonotype: One end of the junction does not line up with germline, which may come from a read error. The V gene is TRBV10-3, the J gene TRBJ1-1; D is undetermined. The germline CDR1 and CDR2 sequences are ENHRY and SYGVKD. The CDR3 is 13 amino acids. The chain's CDR3 is CAISESTLTEDCF. CDR3 nucleotide sequence: TGTGCCATCAGTGAGTCGACGTTGACTGAAGATTGCTTT.

This clonotype has ten or more counts. V usage is TRBV2 and J usage is TRBJ2-3; D remains ambiguous. CDR3 size: 11 residues. CDR1 SNHLY and CDR2 FYNNEI come from the germline V gene. Trimming shortened V by 8 bases and J by 6 bases, and 9 bases separated the two germline ends. The CDR3 region has the DNA TGTGCCAGCGGGGATTTGGATACGCAGTATTTT. It is translated as CASGDLDTQYF.

This clonotype was counted many times. This chain links TRBV7-9 with TRBJ1-2; weak D call: TRBD1 (5 bases). Germline V gene sequence: CDR1 SEHNR, CDR2 FQNEAQ (reference sequence). This CDR3 spans 14 amino acids. Trimming pared 6 bases from V and 6 bases from J, leaving 17 bases between. CDR3 coding DNA: TGTGCCAGCAGACACGGGACCCAGTTTGATGGCTACACCTTC. It specifies CASRHGTQFDGYTF.

This clonotype was counted only a few times. The chain combines TRBV3-1 with TRBJ2-5; TRBD2 matches at 9 bases. Germline loops: CDR1 LGHDT, CDR2 YNNKEL (reference sequence). V shed 1 base and J 4 bases; nucleotides not matched to a gene: 19. This CDR3 has 20 residues. The CDR3 DNA sequence: TGTGCCAGCAGCCAAGGAGTGGCGGGGGGGACCGACCCCTGGGGAGAGACCCAGTACTTC. Its protein is CASSQGVAGGTDPWGETQYF.

In its sample, this clonotype was seen many times. V is TRBV20-1 and J is TRBJ1-2, with 7 bases aligning to TRBD1. The CDR3 is 13 amino acids. Germline trimming cut 5 bases from V and 3 bases from J; bases unmatched to any gene: 6. The germline V gene has CDR1 DFQATT and CDR2 SNEGSKA (reference sequence). In nucleotides, the CDR3 is TGCAGTGCTTGGGACAGTCCCGACTATGGCTACACCTTC. Residues: CSAWDSPDYGYTF.

This chain joins TRBV19 and TRBJ2-7; 7 nucleotides agree with TRBD2. Looked up from germline, CDR1 is LNHDA and CDR2 is SQIVND (reference sequence). The CDR3 spans 14 residues. With 4 bases clipped from V and 2 bases from J, the junction kept 5 bases outside the gene matches. CDR3 bases: TGTGCCAGTAGTACGGGTGGGACTACCTACGAGCAGTACTTC. Encoded protein: CASSTGGTTYEQYF.

This clonotype was seen a handful of times. The chain employs TRBV6-1 and TRBJ2-7, with D possibly matching TRBD2 (6 bases). The V gene lost 5 bases and the J gene lost 3 bases, with 11 bases spanning the gap. CDR1 is MNHNS and CDR2 is SASEGT in the germline V gene. The CDR3 is made up of 13 amino acids. CDR3 sequence: CASSRRLDYEQYF. The CDR3 nucleotides are TGTGCCAGCAGTAGACGACTAGACTACGAGCAGTACTTC.

In its sample, this clonotype was seen many times. At one of its ends the junction is not consistent with the germline gene, which may arise from a read error. V usage is TRBV29-1 and J usage is TRBJ1-3; the D gene is possibly TRBD1 (6 bases). This CDR3 spans 13 amino acids. CDR1 is SQVTM, CDR2 ANQGSEA, per germline. CDR3 nucleotide sequence: TGCAGCGTCCTACAGGGCTCTGGAAACACGATATATTTT. Translated: CSVLQGSGNTIYF.

In this sample, this clonotype turned up many times. The rearrangement uses TRBV12-3 or TRBV12-4 and TRBJ2-2, with D maybe TRBD1 (5 bases). CDR3 length: 13 amino acids. Trimming took off 5 bases at V and 6 bases at J, with 10 bases between the two ends. The CDR3: CASSLRQSGELFF. The CDR3 DNA sequence: TGTGCCAGCAGTCTCAGACAGTCCGGGGAGCTGTTTTTT.

This clonotype has a handful of counts. This may be a read error, as it is one base from a much larger clone. V is TRBV4-1 and J is TRBJ2-7, with no clear D. The CDR3 runs to 13 residues. Germline loops: CDR1 MGHRA, CDR2 YSYEKL. The CDR3 sequence: CASGQDRIYEQYF. The CDR3 nucleotides read TGCGCCAGCGGCCAAGATCGGATCTACGAGCAGTACTTC.

This chain joins TRBV12-3 or TRBV12-4 and TRBJ1-2; D not certain. The CDR3 runs to 17 residues. Trimming took off 1 base at V and 4 bases at J, with 19 bases between the two ends. The CDR3 reads CASSLGHPFLGGYGYTF. For the CDR3, the DNA is TGTGCCAGCAGTTTAGGCCATCCATTTCTAGGAGGCTATGGCTACACCTTC.